This T cell receptor (beta chain) was identified in a study of blood T cell repertoires in COVID-19. As for the study in general: Material from acute and convalescent COVID-19 was sourced from the United States, Italy and Spain. Nucleic acid was either cDNA or gDNA, and it came from T cells, B-cell-depleted T cells, or PBMCs.

From germline, CDR1 is SEHNR and CDR2 FQNEAQ (reference sequence). The ends were cut back, 5 bases at V and 0 bases at J, with 10 bases in the middle. The CDR3 sequence is 14 residues long. In the authors' workflow: The assay estimated nucleated cells by amplifying reference gene primers. The method was immunoSEQ multiplex PCR; TCRdb's version includes in-frame clones alone and lacks a portion of them. V, J and clone size reflect that table, while D and trimming were determined from the DNA. The table lists a few hundred thousand clones, about 85% of them singletons. The V and J genes are TRBV7-9 and TRBJ2-5; D is perhaps TRBD1 (5 bases). Sequencing was done on a sample of peripheral blood. This TCR was sampled from a woman between 18 and 30 years old who had recovered from COVID-19. The CDR3 nucleotides are TGTGCCAGCAGCCATTGGACAAACCAAGAGACCCAGTACTTC. Protein sequence: CASSHWTNQETQYF.